The clone carrying this T cell receptor beta chain was observed many times. TCRdb used MiXCR to reprocess the 5' RACE reads, holding one entry per CDR3 protein. The data show tens of thousands of distinct CDR3 sequences, with about 4% seen just once and roughly 1.9% held by the top ten. The data originate from a study of neurological immune-mediated disorders. Trimming left V 7 bases short and J 0 bases short, with 9 bases between. The germline V gene has CDR1 SNHLY and CDR2 FYNNEI. The CDR3 totals 14 residues. The sample comprised CD4+ T cells from blood. The chain couples TRBV2 to TRBJ1-4; D not certain. This TCR came from a woman in her thirties or forties with multiple sclerosis. The CDR3 reads CASIPGATNEKLFF. Written as DNA, the CDR3 is TGTGCCAGCATTCCGGGCGCAACTAATGAAAAACTGTTTTTT. Full variable domain (remainder filled in from reference TRBV2 and TRBJ1-4): EPEVTQTPSHQVTQMGQEVILRCVPISNHLYFYWYRQILGQKVEFLVSFYNNEISEKSEIFDDQFSVERPDGSNFTLKIRSTKLEDSAMYFCASIPGATNEKLFFGSGTQLSVL.